The 23 T cell receptor beta chains in this list originate from one sample, sequenced in a study of T-cell reconstitution after alpha-beta-depleted transplantation in children. A library of TCRbeta sequences, prepared with unique molecular identifiers, was generated. TCRdb re-called the PCR reads through MiXCR, storing one row per CDR3 protein. The sample consists of 280,000 or so distinct CDR3 sequences, approximately 10% of them appearing once. Sequences were derived from peripheral blood, sampled 180 days after TCRalphabeta/CD19-depleted stem cell transplant. The receptors were gathered from a male patient aged 2 to 9 who had a stem cell transplant for chronic granulomatous disease, so the T cells may come from the graft donor.

The sample holds many counts of this clonotype. The chain's CDR3 is CASESLVEQYF. In DNA form, the CDR3 reads TGTGCCAGCGAATCGCTTGTTGAGCAGTACTTC. The chain couples TRBV25-1 to TRBJ2-7; unclear D gene. The V and J ends lost 8 bases and 7 bases respectively, with 12 bases between them. CDR3 size: 11 residues. Germline V gene sequence: CDR1 MGHDK, CDR2 SYGVNS.

This clonotype was seen repeatedly, ten times or more. The chain employs TRBV7-2 and TRBJ2-2; 7 nucleotides match TRBD1. This CDR3 contains 15 residues. The V gene end was trimmed by 0 bases and the J gene end by 6 bases; junction bases not matched to a gene: 4. Germline V gene data show CDR1 as SGHTA and CDR2 as FQGNSA. CDR3 bases: TGTGCCAGCAGCTTAGCGTCGCAGGGGGCCGGGGAGCTGTTTTTT. Translation: CASSLASQGAGELFF.

This clonotype was observed many times. The chain has TRBV5-1 and TRBJ2-7, with 8 bases aligning to TRBD1. Germline lookup yields CDR1 SGHRS and CDR2 YFSETQ. The CDR3 has 13 amino acids. With 4 bases clipped from V and 2 bases from J, the junction kept 2 bases outside the gene matches. The CDR3 region has the DNA TGCGCCAGCAGCCGGGGACAGGCCTACGAGCAGTACTTC. It translates to CASSRGQAYEQYF.

This clonotype was seen many times. The rearrangement joins TRBV5-8 to TRBJ1-2, with a tentative D call TRBD1 (5 bases). Trimming shortened V by 5 bases and J by 6 bases, and 14 bases separated the two germline ends. Germline V gene sequence: CDR1 SGHTS, CDR2 YDEGEE. There are 13 residues in the CDR3. CDR3 protein: CASRVRGPHGYTF. The CDR3 DNA is TGTGCCAGCAGGGTGCGGGGCCCCCATGGCTACACCTTC. Full variable domain (remainder filled in from reference TRBV5-8 and TRBJ1-2): EAGVTQSPTHLIKTRGQQATLRCSPISGHTSVYWYQQALGLGLQFLLWYDEGEERNRGNFPPRFSGRQFPNYSSELNVNALELEDSALYLCASRVRGPHGYTFGSGTRLTVV.

This clonotype was seen ten or more times. The chain carries TRBV6-1 and TRBJ2-5; 11 positions agree with TRBD2. Losses at the gene ends were 5 bases for V and 5 bases for J; bases not matched to a gene: 13. Germline assignment: CDR1 MNHNS and CDR2 SASEGT. The CDR3 has 17 amino acids. The CDR3 DNA sequence: TGTGCCAGCAGTCCCCAGGGGCTAGCGGGGGGCGGGGAGACCCAGTACTTC. This encodes CASSPQGLAGGGETQYF.

This clonotype was counted many times. This sequence joins TRBV6-5 and TRBJ2-2; possibly TRBD1 for D (6 bases). CDR3 length: 15 residues. CDR1 is MNHEY, CDR2 SVGAGI, per germline. The germline V and J ends were trimmed by 6 bases and 6 bases, with 17 bases remaining between them. This CDR3 is CASRRKFQGSGELFF. In DNA form, the CDR3 reads TGTGCCAGCAGGAGGAAGTTTCAGGGGTCCGGGGAGCTGTTTTTT.

This clonotype was counted ten times or more. The rearrangement links TRBV5-1 to TRBJ2-1; the match to TRBD2 covers 7 bases. J was trimmed by 7 bases and V by 1 base; bases with no gene match: 11. Germline loops: CDR1 SGHRS, CDR2 YFSETQ. The CDR3 runs 16 residues. CDR3 DNA: TGCGCCAGCAGCTTGACGGGCGGGAGAACCCTAAATGAGCAGTTCTTC. Translation gives CASSLTGGRTLNEQFF.

This clonotype was picked up a small number of times. V is TRBV7-9 and J is TRBJ2-7, with TRBD1 as a possible D gene (6 bases). Trimming took off 5 bases at V and 7 bases at J, with 15 bases between the two ends. The V gene's germline CDR1 is SEHNR and CDR2 FQNEAQ (reference sequence). The CDR3 totals 13 residues. The CDR3 DNA reads as TGTGCCAGCAGCCTACAGGGATTGAGGGAGCAGTACTTC. Protein product: CASSLQGLREQYF.

This clonotype was counted many times. The chain is built from TRBV5-1 and TRBJ1-5; 9 nucleotides align to TRBD1. The CDR3 totals 15 residues. The germline V gene encodes CDR1 SGHRS and CDR2 YFSETQ. V shed 0 bases and J 5 bases; nucleotides not matched to a gene: 3. This chain's CDR3 is CASSLGRTGDQPQHF. In DNA form, the CDR3 reads TGCGCCAGCAGCTTGGGGCGGACAGGGGATCAGCCCCAGCATTTT.

This clonotype turned up a few times. The chain combines TRBV10-3 with TRBJ2-7; the D call may be TRBD1 or TRBD2 (5 bases each). The V gene lost 11 bases and the J gene lost 2 bases, with 13 bases spanning the gap. This CDR3 comprises 12 residues. Germline assignment: CDR1 ENHRY and CDR2 SYGVKD. In nucleotides, the CDR3 is TGTGCCTCCGGGACCGATACCTACGAGCAGTACTTC. This encodes CASGTDTYEQYF.

In this sample, this clonotype turned up once. It may be a read error: a sequence one base away is much more abundant. The rearrangement links TRBV7-9 to TRBJ2-7, with TRBD2 as a possible D gene (5 bases). Germline lookup yields CDR1 SEHNR and CDR2 FQNEAQ (reference sequence). The CDR3 consists of 13 residues. CDR3 loop: CASNLGDYYEQYF. The CDR3 coding sequence is TGTGCCAGCAACTTAGGAGACTACTACGAGCAGTACTTC.

Of note for this clonotype: It may be a read error: a sequence one base away is much more abundant. This rearrangement joins TRBV6-5 to TRBJ2-7; the match to TRBD2 covers 9 bases. CDR1 and CDR2 from the germline V gene are MNHEY and SVGAGI. This CDR3 comprises 15 residues. J lost 6 bases, V lost 2 bases, and 8 bases had no gene match. CDR3 in amino acids: CASSYGGSGRAEQYF. CDR3 nucleotides: TGTGCCAGCAGTTACGGCGGTAGCGGGAGAGCCGAGCAGTACTTC.

Ten or more counts support this clonotype. V gene TRBV29-1 combines with J gene TRBJ1-2; D is unresolved. V dropped 0 bases and J dropped 1 base, with 12 bases sitting between them. CDR3 size: 15 residues. The germline CDR1 and CDR2 sequences are SQVTM and ANQGSEA. The chain's CDR3 is CSVEDSGGVNYGYTF. The CDR3 region has the DNA TGCAGCGTTGAAGATTCCGGCGGGGTTAACTATGGCTACACCTTC.

Concerning this clonotype itself: This clone may be a read error of a much larger clone one base away. The J gene is TRBJ2-7, the V gene TRBV10-3; 7 bases fit TRBD1. From germline, CDR1 is ENHRY and CDR2 SYGVKD. CDR3 length equals 11 residues. Here the CDR3 DNA reads TGTGTCATCAGTGTCGGGACAGCCCCCCTCTTC. Translated, it gives CVISVGTAPLF.

This clonotype was observed at least ten times. This chain joins TRBV7-8 and TRBJ1-1; D is perhaps TRBD1 (6 bases). This CDR3 comprises 15 residues. V was cut by 4 bases and J by 1 base, with 13 bases left in between. The germline CDR1 and CDR2 sequences are SGHVS and FQNEAQ. CDR3 sequence: CASSCVRDKNTEAFF. The CDR3 DNA reads TGTGCCAGCAGCTGTGTGCGGGACAAGAACACTGAAGCTTTCTTT.

This clonotype was found many times. V and J are TRBV3-1 and TRBJ2-7, with a weak D call TRBD2 (5 bases). Trimming took 4 bases from V and 3 from J, leaving 7 bases between them. Per the germline V gene, CDR1 is LGHDT and CDR2 is YNNKEL (reference sequence). This CDR3 has 12 residues. The CDR3 coding sequence is TGTGCCAGCAGCCCGGGGTACTACGAGCAGTACTTC. This gives the protein CASSPGYYEQYF.

This clonotype was seen at least ten times. The genes are TRBV25-1 and TRBJ2-1, with D tentatively TRBD2 (6 bases). This CDR3 is built from 13 residues. The V and J ends lost 6 bases and 6 bases respectively, with 12 bases between them. CDR1 and CDR2 (germline): MGHDK, SYGVNS. CDR3 DNA: TGTGCCAGCAGCGGCCGGGAGCGCAATGAGCAGTTCTTC. Its protein is CASSGRERNEQFF.

This clonotype was detected ten times or more. Here the CDR3 DNA reads TGCAGTGCCAACAGGGGGGTTCAAGAGACCCAGTACTTC. Its protein is CSANRGVQETQYF. V usage is TRBV20-1 and J usage is TRBJ2-5; 8 bases agree with TRBD1. Per germline, CDR1 DFQATT and CDR2 SNEGSKA (reference sequence). The CDR3 totals 13 residues. V was pared by 6 bases and J by 2 bases, with 5 bases of the junction left unmatched.

This clonotype has a count of ten or more. The chain combines TRBV28 with TRBJ2-3, with D hard to call. The CDR3 contains 16 residues. Germline V gives CDR1 MDHEN, CDR2 SYDVKM. V lost 3 bases to trimming and J lost 4 bases, with 17 bases between them. CDR3 DNA: TGTGCCAGCAGTTTGGGTTTGGCCTCCCTCCCAGATACGCAGTATTTT. Translated, it gives CASSLGLASLPDTQYF.

This clonotype was recorded many times. This chain uses TRBV12-3 or TRBV12-4 with TRBJ2-5; 10 bases map to TRBD2. Losses at the gene ends were 5 bases for V and 9 bases for J; bases not matched to a gene: 9. The CDR3 spans 14 residues. CDR3 bases: TGTGCCAGCAGTCCTGCTAGCGGGAGCTCGGCCCAGTACTTC. It encodes CASSPASGSSAQYF.

There are many counts of this clonotype. V gene TRBV29-1 combines with J gene TRBJ2-1; 7 nucleotides match TRBD2. Germline V gene lookup returns CDR1 SQVTM and CDR2 ANQGSEA. The CDR3 consists of 15 residues. Trimming at V came to 2 bases and at J to 1 base, leaving 5 bases not matched to a gene. The chain's CDR3 is CSVERGGPSYNEQFF. In DNA form, the CDR3 reads TGCAGCGTTGAAAGGGGAGGGCCGTCCTACAATGAGCAGTTCTTC.

This clonotype showed up many times. The V gene is TRBV25-1, the J gene TRBJ2-3; D unclear. The germline V gene encodes CDR1 MGHDK and CDR2 SYGVNS. Deletions cut 3 bases from V and 2 bases from J, with 6 bases between. This CDR3 is 13 amino acids long. The CDR3 loop is CASSEANTDTQYF. The CDR3 DNA is TGTGCCAGCAGTGAGGCAAACACAGATACGCAGTATTTT. Supplemented by reference TRBV25-1 and TRBJ2-3, the full variable domain reads EADIYQTPRYLVIGTGKKITLECSQTMGHDKMYWYQQDPGMELHLIHYSYGVNSTEKGDLSSESTVSRIRTEHFPLTLESARPSHTSQYLCASSEANTDTQYFGPGTRLTVL.

Notes on this clonotype: Given a much more abundant clone one base away, this may be a read error. This rearrangement joins TRBV16 to TRBJ2-7; no definite D call. With 4 bases removed from V and 3 bases from J, the gap between germline ends came to 19 bases. This CDR3 spans 16 amino acids. Germline CDR1 reads KGHSY; CDR2 reads FQNENV. CDR3 in amino acids: CASSPHLNTKNYEQYF. The CDR3 DNA follows: TGTGCCAGCAGCCCTCACCTTAACACGAAAAACTACGAGCAGTACTTC.